This T cell receptor beta chain was profiled in a study of cytomegalovirus exposure and HLA in healthy donors. The wider study: Roughly 180 million T cells yielded 90 million to 130 million unique TCR beta sequences in earlier analysis. Study-level results: Versus the roughly 690-donor mean, an Asian-associated ancestry cluster reportedly showed fewer N-insertions in a later analysis.

The V end lost 0 bases, the J end lost 10 bases, and 9 bases lay between the germline ends. The CDR3 is 11 amino acids. Germline CDR1 GTSNPN, CDR2 SVGIG (reference sequence). As to this clone: The antigen is not known.

PCR primers comprised 60 Vbeta and 13 Jbeta primers. TCRdb keeps only in-frame clones here, not all; method: immunoSEQ multiplex PCR. Its table lists more than 45,000 clones. This sequence was found in a male donor in good health and CMV-seronegative. Sequencing was done on a sample of PBMCs. The V gene is TRBV30, the J gene TRBJ1-1; D not certain. The DNA of the CDR3 is TGTGCCTGGAGTGTAGCGCGGGGAGCTTTCTTT. As protein: CAWSVARGAFF.